A selection of T cell receptor beta chains follows, all from one sample in a study of T cells in tumors after PD-1 blockade. Method: immunoSEQ multiplex PCR; TCRdb's copy keeps in-frame clones and lacks some. The data contain some 20,000 clones, more than 65% of them singletons. The starting material was PBMCs, obtained after anti-PD-1 therapy. These receptor sequences come from a human donor with advanced basal cell or squamous cell carcinoma (not recorded which). The CDR3 runs from the conserved cysteine through the conserved F or W. The D gene is left open where the match is weak. A row's size may be missing; if present it is once, few, many or a size class.

cdr3_length: 16
d_call: NA
clone_size: NA
v_call: TRBV9
j_call: TRBJ1-6
cdr3_aa: CASSVAPAGDGSPLHF
cdr3_nt: TGTGCCAGCAGCGTAGCCCCAGCAGGGGATGGATCACCCCTCCACTTT

cdr3_length: 13
d_call: TRBD2
clone_size: NA
v_call: TRBV28
j_call: TRBJ2-1
cdr3_aa: CASRGLAGAPQFF
cdr3_nt: TGTGCCAGCAGGGGACTAGCGGGGGCCCCGCAGTTCTTC

cdr3_length: 14
d_call: NA
clone_size: NA
v_call: TRBV7-9
j_call: TRBJ1-4
cdr3_aa: CASSPKGESEKLFF
cdr3_nt: TGTGCCAGCAGCCCCAAAGGCGAGAGTGAAAAACTGTTTTTT

cdr3_length: 15
d_call: TRBD1
clone_size: NA
v_call: TRBV19
j_call: TRBJ2-1
cdr3_aa: CASSIVTGAYNEQFF
cdr3_nt: TGTGCCAGTAGTATAGTCACAGGGGCCTACAATGAGCAGTTCTTC

cdr3_length: 15
d_call: TRBD1
clone_size: once
v_call: TRBV7-9
j_call: TRBJ1-2
cdr3_aa: CASSSWDRLDYGYTF
cdr3_nt: TGTGCCAGCAGCTCATGGGACAGACTTGACTATGGCTACACCTTC

cdr3_length: 13
d_call: NA
clone_size: NA
v_call: TRBV6-5
j_call: TRBJ1-5
cdr3_aa: CASSRTGREPQHF
cdr3_nt: TGTGCCAGCAGTCGAACGGGCAGGGAGCCCCAGCATTTT

cdr3_length: 13
d_call: TRBD1
clone_size: NA
v_call: TRBV6-5
j_call: TRBJ2-1
cdr3_aa: CASSQSRGNEQFF
cdr3_nt: TGTGCCAGCAGTCAATCCAGGGGGAATGAGCAGTTCTTC

cdr3_length: 13
d_call: TRBD1
clone_size: NA
v_call: TRBV28
j_call: TRBJ1-3
cdr3_aa: CASVTGVGNTIYF
cdr3_nt: TGTGCCAGCGTCACAGGGGTTGGAAACACCATATATTTT

cdr3_length: 14
d_call: NA
clone_size: NA
v_call: TRBV27
j_call: TRBJ2-7
cdr3_aa: CASRKDRLSYEQYF
cdr3_nt: TGTGCCAGCAGGAAGGACAGACTCTCCTACGAGCAGTACTTC

cdr3_length: 14
d_call: NA
clone_size: NA
v_call: TRBV5-6
j_call: TRBJ1-3
cdr3_aa: CASSWRSSGNTIYF
cdr3_nt: TGTGCCAGCAGCTGGCGGAGCTCTGGAAACACCATATATTTT

cdr3_length: 15
d_call: TRBD1
clone_size: NA
v_call: TRBV7-9
j_call: TRBJ2-7
cdr3_aa: CASSSGTGIPYEQYF
cdr3_nt: TGTGCCAGCAGCTCCGGGACAGGGATACCCTACGAGCAGTACTTC

cdr3_length: 13
d_call: NA
clone_size: NA
v_call: TRBV6-5
j_call: TRBJ2-7
cdr3_aa: CASRSDFSYEQYF
cdr3_nt: TGTGCCAGCAGATCCGACTTCTCCTACGAGCAGTACTTC

cdr3_length: 13
d_call: TRBD1
clone_size: NA
v_call: TRBV10-3
j_call: TRBJ2-7
cdr3_aa: CAVRDRLGDEQYF
cdr3_nt: TGTGCCGTAAGGGACAGGTTAGGCGACGAGCAGTACTTC

cdr3_length: 21
d_call: TRBD1
clone_size: few
v_call: TRBV4-1
j_call: TRBJ2-6
cdr3_aa: CASSRQSLDRSSKSGANVLTF
cdr3_nt: TGCGCCAGCAGCCGACAAAGCTTGGACAGGAGTTCCAAATCTGGGGCCAACGTCCTGACTTTC

cdr3_length: 13
d_call: NA
clone_size: NA
v_call: TRBV3-1/TRBV3-2
j_call: TRBJ1-5
cdr3_aa: CASSQDRDQPQHF
cdr3_nt: TGTGCCAGCAGCCAAGATCGGGATCAGCCCCAGCATTTT

cdr3_length: 14
d_call: NA
clone_size: NA
v_call: TRBV9
j_call: TRBJ1-2
cdr3_aa: CASSPEGGFYGYTF
cdr3_nt: TGTGCCAGCAGCCCAGAAGGGGGATTCTATGGCTACACCTTC

cdr3_length: 15
d_call: TRBD1
clone_size: NA
v_call: TRBV27
j_call: TRBJ2-2
cdr3_aa: CASSSRDRYTGELFF
cdr3_nt: TGTGCCAGCAGTTCCCGGGACAGATACACCGGGGAGCTGTTTTTT

cdr3_length: 17
d_call: NA
clone_size: NA
v_call: TRBV4-1
j_call: TRBJ2-3
cdr3_aa: CASSQDSAGGPLGTQYF
cdr3_nt: TGCGCCAGCAGCCAAGACTCGGCAGGTGGCCCTCTCGGTACGCAGTATTTT